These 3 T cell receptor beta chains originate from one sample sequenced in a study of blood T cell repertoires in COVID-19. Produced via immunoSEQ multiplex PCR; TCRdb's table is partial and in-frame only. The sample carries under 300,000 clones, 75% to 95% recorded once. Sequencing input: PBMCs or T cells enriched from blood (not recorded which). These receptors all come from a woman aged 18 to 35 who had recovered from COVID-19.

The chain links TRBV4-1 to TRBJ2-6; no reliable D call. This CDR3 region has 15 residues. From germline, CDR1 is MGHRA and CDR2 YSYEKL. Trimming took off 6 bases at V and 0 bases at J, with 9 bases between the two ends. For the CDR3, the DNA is TGCGCCAGCAGGGTACTCTACTCTGGGGCCAACGTCCTGACTTTC. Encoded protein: CASRVLYSGANVLTF.

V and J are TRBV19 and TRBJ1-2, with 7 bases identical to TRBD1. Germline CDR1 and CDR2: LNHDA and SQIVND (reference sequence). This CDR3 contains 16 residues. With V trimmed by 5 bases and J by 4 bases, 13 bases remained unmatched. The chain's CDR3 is CASSPIDRVGVYGYTF. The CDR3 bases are TGTGCCAGTAGTCCGATCGACAGGGTCGGGGTCTATGGCTACACCTTC.

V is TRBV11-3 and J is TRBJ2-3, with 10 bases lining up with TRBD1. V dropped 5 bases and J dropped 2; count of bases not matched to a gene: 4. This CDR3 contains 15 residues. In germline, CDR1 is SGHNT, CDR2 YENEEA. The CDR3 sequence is CASSPGTGVTDTQYF. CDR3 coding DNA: TGTGCCAGCAGCCCCGGGACAGGGGTCACAGATACGCAGTATTTT.